This T cell receptor beta chain was recorded in a study of read filtering for tumor transcriptome and immune sequencing. Study information: Transcriptome libraries were built from DNase-treated RNA. Findings of the study overall: RNA-seq captured clonotypes less deeply and reliably than IR-seq. This fraction held mixed bone marrow immune cells after CD138-negative sorting.

A few counts support this clonotype. What it recognizes is unknown. The library was built from about 400 ng RNA with molecular barcoded adaptors for alpha/delta and beta/gamma chains. A single record per CDR3 protein comes from TCRdb applying MiXCR to the reads. The sample shows around 130,000 distinct CDR3 sequences, around 13% of them seen only once. The V gene end was trimmed by 5 bases and the J gene end by 4 bases; junction bases not matched to a gene: 7. The CDR3 runs 14 residues. Germline lookup yields CDR1 DFQATT and CDR2 SNEGSKA (reference sequence). The genes are TRBV20-1 and TRBJ2-5; 10 bases are a match to TRBD2. This clonotype was sampled from a donor aged 40 or over with multiple myeloma. The source material was a population of CD138-negative cells sorted from bone marrow. CDR3 amino acids: CSARLAGVGETQYF. The CDR3 DNA reads as TGCAGTGCTCGGCTAGCGGGAGTAGGAGAGACCCAGTACTTC.